This T cell receptor (beta chain) was identified in a study of cytomegalovirus exposure and HLA in healthy donors. General observations from the study: As a later analysis showed, a missense DCLRE1C variant was linked to trimming of TCR beta V- and J-genes.

To note about this clone: What it binds is not known.

Looked up from germline, CDR1 is GTSNPN and CDR2 is SVGIG (reference sequence). V lost 8 bases to trimming and J lost 2 bases; unmatched junction nucleotides: 6. The CDR3 loop spans 14 amino acids. Use of 60 Vbeta and 13 Jbeta primers characterized the PCR. Original analysis: An analysis performed later counted around 86 million unique TCR beta chains (around 11 million of them shared). Measured with immunoSEQ multiplex PCR; TCRdb has only the in-frame clones, and not every one. The DNA was the basis for D and trimming; V, J and clone size are from that table. There are over 110,000 clones in the sample; about four fifths occur only once, and more than 2.5% lies in the top ten.

Sample: PBMCs. The receptor was isolated from a male donor in good health and CMV-seronegative. The V and J genes are TRBV30 and TRBJ2-1, with 10 bases identical to TRBD2. DNA for the CDR3: TGTGCCGGGTTGGGACTAGCGACCTACAATGAGCAGTTCTTC. Its translation is CAGLGLATYNEQFF.